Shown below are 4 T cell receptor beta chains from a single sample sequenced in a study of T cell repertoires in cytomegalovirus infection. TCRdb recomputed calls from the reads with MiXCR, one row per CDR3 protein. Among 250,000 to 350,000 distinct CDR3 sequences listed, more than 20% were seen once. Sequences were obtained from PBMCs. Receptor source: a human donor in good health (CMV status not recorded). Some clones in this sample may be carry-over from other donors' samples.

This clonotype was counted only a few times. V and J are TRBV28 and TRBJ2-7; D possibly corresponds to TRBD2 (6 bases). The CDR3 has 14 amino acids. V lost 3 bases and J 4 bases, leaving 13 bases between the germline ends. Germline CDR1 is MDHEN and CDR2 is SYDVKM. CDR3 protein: CASSFLTGLYEQYF. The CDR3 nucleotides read TGTGCCAGCAGTTTCTTAACGGGACTGTACGAGCAGTACTTC.

The CDR3: CASSTAGTEKYF. In nucleotides, the CDR3 is TGTGCCAGCAGCACCGCAGGGACGGAAAAGTACTTC. The V gene is TRBV28, the J gene TRBJ2-7; the D gene could be TRBD1 or TRBD2 (5 bases each). With 6 bases removed from V and 11 bases from J, the gap between germline ends came to 17 bases. Germline lookup yields CDR1 MDHEN and CDR2 SYDVKM. The CDR3 extends over 12 amino acids.

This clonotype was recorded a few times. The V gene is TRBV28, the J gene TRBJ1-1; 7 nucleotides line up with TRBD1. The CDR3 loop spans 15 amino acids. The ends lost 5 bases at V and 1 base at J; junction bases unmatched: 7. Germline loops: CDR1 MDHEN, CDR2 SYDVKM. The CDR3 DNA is TGTGCCAGCAGTACTCCAGGACAGGAGAACACTGAAGCTTTCTTT. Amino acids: CASSTPGQENTEAFF.

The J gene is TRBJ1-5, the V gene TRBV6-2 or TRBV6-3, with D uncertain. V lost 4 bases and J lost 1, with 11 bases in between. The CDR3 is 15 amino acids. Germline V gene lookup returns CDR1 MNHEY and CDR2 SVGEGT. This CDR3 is CASSSETISNQPQHF. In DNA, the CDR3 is TGTGCCAGCAGTTCAGAAACGATCAGCAATCAGCCCCAGCATTTT.